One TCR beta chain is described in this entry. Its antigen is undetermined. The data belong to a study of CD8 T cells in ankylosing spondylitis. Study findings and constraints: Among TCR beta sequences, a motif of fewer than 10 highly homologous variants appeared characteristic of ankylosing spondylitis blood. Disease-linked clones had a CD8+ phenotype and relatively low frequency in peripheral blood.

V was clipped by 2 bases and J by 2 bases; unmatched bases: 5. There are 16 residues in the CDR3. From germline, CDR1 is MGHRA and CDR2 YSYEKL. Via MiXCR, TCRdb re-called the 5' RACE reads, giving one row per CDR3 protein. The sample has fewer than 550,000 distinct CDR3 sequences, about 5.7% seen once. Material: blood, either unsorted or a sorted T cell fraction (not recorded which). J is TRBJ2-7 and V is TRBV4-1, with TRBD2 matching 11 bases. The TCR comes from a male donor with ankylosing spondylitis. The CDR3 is CASSQRGLAATYEQYF. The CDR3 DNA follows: TGCGCCAGCAGCCAACGGGGACTAGCGGCCACCTACGAGCAGTACTTC.